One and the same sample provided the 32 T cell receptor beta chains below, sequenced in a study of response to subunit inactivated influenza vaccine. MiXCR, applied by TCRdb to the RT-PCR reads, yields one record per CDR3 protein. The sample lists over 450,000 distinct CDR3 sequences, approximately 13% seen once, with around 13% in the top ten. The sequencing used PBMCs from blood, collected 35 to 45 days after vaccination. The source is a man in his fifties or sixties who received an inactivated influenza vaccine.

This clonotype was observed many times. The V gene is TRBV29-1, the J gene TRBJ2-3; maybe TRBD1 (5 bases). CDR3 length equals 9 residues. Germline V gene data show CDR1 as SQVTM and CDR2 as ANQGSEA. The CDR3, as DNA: TGCAGGACAGAAGATACGCAGTATTTT. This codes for CRTEDTQYF.

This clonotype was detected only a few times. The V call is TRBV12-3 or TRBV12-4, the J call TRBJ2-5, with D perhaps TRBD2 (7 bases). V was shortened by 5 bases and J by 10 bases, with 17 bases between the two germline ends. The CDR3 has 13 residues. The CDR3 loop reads CASSGTTRGSQYF. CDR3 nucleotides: TGTGCCAGCAGTGGGACTACAAGGGGGAGCCAGTACTTC.

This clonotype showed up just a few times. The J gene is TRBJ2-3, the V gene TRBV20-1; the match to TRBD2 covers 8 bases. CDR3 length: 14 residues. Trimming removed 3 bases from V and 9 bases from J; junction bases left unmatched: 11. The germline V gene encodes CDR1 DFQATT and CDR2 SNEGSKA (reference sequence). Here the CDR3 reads CSASRVAGYDTQYF. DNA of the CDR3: TGCAGTGCTAGCCGTGTAGCGGGGTATGACACGCAGTATTTT.

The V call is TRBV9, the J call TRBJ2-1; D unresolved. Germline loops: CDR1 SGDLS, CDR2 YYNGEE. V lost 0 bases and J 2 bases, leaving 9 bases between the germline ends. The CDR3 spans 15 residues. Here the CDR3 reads CASSVDGVPYNEQFF. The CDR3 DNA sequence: TGTGCCAGCAGCGTAGATGGGGTCCCCTACAATGAGCAGTTCTTC.

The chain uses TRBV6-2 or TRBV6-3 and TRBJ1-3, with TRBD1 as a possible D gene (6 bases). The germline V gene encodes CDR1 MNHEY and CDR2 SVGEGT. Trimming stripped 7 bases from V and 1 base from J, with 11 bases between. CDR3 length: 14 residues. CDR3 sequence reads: CASNGQLSGNTIYF. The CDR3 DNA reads TGTGCCAGCAACGGACAGCTTTCTGGAAACACCATATATTTT.

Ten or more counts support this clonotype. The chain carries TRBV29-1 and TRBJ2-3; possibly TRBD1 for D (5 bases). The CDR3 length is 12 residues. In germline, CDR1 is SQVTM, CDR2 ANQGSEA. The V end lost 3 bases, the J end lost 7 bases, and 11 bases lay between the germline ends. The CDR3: CSVDSGAHTQYF. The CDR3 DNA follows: TGCAGCGTTGACAGTGGGGCCCATACGCAGTATTTT.

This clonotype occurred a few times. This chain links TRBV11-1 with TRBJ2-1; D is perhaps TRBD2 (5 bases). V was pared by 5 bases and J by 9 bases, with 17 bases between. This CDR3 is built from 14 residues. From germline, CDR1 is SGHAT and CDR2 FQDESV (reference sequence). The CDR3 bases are TGTGCCAGCAGCCTGGCGAGAGGGCTCGGTGAGCAGTTCTTC. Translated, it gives CASSLARGLGEQFF.

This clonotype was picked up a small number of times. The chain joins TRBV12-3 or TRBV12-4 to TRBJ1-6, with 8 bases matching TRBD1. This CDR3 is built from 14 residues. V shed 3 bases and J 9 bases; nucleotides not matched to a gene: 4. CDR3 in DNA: TGTGCCAGCAGTTTGGACAGGGTCATTTCACCCCTCCACTTT. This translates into CASSLDRVISPLHF.

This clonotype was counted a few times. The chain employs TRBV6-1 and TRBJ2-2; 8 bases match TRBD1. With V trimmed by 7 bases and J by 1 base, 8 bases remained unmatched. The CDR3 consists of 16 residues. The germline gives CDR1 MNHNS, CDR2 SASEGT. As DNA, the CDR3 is TGTGCCAGCAACGGAGGGGACAGGAGGAACACCGGGGAGCTGTTTTTT. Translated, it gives CASNGGDRRNTGELFF.

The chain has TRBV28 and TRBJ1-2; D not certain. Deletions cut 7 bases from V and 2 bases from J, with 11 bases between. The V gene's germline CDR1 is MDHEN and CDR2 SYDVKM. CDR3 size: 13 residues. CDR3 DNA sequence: TGTGCCAGCAATTACGTCAGAAACTATGGCTACACCTTC. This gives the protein CASNYVRNYGYTF.

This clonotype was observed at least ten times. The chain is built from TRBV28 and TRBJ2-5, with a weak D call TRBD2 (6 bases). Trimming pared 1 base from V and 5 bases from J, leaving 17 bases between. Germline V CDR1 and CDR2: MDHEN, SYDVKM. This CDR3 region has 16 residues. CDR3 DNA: TGTGCCAGCAGTTTATTTGAGGAGGGACCGGGGGAGACCCAGTACTTC. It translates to CASSLFEEGPGETQYF. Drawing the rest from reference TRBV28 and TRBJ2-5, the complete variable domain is DVKVTQSSRYLVKRTGEKVFLECVQDMDHENMFWYRQDPGLGLRLIYFSYDVKMKEKGDIPEGYSVSREKKERFSLILESASTNQTSMYLCASSLFEEGPGETQYFGPGTRLLVL.

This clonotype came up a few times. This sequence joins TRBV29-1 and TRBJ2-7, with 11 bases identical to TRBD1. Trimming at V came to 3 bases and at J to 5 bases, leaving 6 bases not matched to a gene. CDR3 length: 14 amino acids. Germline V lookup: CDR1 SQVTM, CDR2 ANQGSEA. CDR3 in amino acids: CSVDYRTGGHEQYF. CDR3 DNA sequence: TGCAGCGTTGATTACCGGACAGGGGGCCACGAGCAGTACTTC.

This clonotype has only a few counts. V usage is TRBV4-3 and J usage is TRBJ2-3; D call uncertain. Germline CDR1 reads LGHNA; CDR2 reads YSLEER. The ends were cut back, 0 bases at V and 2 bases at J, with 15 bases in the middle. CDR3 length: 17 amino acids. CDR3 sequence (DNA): TGCGCCAGCAGCCAAGATTCGTGGGTGGATAACACAGATACGCAGTATTTT. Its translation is CASSQDSWVDNTDTQYF.

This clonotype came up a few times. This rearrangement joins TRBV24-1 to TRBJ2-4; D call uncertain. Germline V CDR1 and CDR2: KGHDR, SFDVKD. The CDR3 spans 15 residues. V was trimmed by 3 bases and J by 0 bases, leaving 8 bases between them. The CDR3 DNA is TGTGCCACCAGTGATAGTCAGCGAGCCAAAAACATTCAGTACTTC. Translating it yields CATSDSQRAKNIQYF.

The CDR3 is CASSQAVTGGGGYTF. The CDR3 nucleotides are TGTGCCAGCAGCCAAGCCGTGACAGGGGGAGGTGGCTACACCTTC. The J gene is TRBJ1-2, the V gene TRBV4-2; 9 bases line up with TRBD1. The CDR3 runs to 15 residues. V dropped 1 base and J dropped 7; count of bases not matched to a gene: 7. Looked up from germline, CDR1 is LGHNA and CDR2 is YNFKEQ.

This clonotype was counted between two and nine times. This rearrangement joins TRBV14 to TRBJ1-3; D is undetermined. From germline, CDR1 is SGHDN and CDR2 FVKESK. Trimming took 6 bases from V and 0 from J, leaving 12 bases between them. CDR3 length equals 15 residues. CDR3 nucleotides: TGTGCCAGCAGTGCCGCCGGGAACTCTGGAAACACCATATATTTT. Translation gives CASSAAGNSGNTIYF.

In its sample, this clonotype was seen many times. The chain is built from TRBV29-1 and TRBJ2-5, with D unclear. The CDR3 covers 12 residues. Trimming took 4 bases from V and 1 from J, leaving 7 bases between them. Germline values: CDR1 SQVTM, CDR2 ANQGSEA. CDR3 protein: CSVGPTQETQYF. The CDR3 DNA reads TGCAGCGTTGGGCCTACCCAAGAGACCCAGTACTTC.

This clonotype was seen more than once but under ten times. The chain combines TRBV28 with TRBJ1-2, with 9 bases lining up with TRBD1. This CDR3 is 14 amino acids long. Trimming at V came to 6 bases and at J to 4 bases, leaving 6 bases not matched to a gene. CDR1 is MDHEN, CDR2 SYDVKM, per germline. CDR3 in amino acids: CASREGQGIYGYTF. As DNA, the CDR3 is TGTGCCAGCAGGGAGGGACAGGGAATCTATGGCTACACCTTC.

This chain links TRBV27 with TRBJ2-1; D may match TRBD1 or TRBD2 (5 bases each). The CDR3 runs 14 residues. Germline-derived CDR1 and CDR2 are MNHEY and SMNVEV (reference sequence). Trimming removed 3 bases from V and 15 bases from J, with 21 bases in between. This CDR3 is CASSFPGHVGSGFF. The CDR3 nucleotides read TGTGCCAGCAGTTTTCCGGGGCACGTAGGTTCGGGGTTCTTC.

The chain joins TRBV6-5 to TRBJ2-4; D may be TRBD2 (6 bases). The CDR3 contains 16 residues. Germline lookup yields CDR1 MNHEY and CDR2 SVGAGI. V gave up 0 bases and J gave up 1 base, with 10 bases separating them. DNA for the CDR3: TGTGCCAGCAGTTACTCCTACCGGGGGGCCAAAAACATTCAGTACTTC. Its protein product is CASSYSYRGAKNIQYF.

The CDR3 loop is CSARQRTGGFSGANVLTF. The DNA for the CDR3 is TGCAGTGCTAGGCAACGGACAGGGGGCTTTTCTGGGGCCAACGTCCTGACTTTC. The chain carries TRBV20-1 and TRBJ2-6, with 11 bases that match TRBD1. Germline V gene lookup returns CDR1 DFQATT and CDR2 SNEGSKA (reference sequence). CDR3 length: 18 residues. The J segment lost 1 base and the V segment lost 3 bases, leaving 8 bases of the junction unmatched.

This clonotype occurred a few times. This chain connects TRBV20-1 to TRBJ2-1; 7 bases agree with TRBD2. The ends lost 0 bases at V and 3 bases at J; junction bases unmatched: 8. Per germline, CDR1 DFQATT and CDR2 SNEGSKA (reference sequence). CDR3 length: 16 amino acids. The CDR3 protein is CSARDGASGNYNEQFF. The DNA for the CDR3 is TGCAGTGCTAGAGATGGAGCTAGCGGAAACTACAATGAGCAGTTCTTC.

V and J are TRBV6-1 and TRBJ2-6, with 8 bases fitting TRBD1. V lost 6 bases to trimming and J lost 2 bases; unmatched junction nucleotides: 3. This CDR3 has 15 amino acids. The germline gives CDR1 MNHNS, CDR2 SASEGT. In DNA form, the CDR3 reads TGTGCCAGCAGACAGACAGGGGCTGGGGCCAACGTCCTGACTTTC. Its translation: CASRQTGAGANVLTF.

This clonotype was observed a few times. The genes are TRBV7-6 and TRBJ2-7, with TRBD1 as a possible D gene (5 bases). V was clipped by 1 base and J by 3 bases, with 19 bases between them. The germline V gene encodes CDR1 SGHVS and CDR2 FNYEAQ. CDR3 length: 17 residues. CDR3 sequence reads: CASSLDNWQGVDYEQYF. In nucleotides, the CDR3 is TGTGCCAGCAGCTTAGATAATTGGCAGGGCGTAGACTACGAGCAGTACTTC. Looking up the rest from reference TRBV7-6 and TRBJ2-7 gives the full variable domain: GAGVSQSPRYKVTKRGQDVALRCDPISGHVSLYWYRQALGQGPEFLTYFNYEAQQDKSGLPNDRFSAERPEGSISTLTIQRTEQRDSAMYRCASSLDNWQGVDYEQYFGPGTRLTVT.

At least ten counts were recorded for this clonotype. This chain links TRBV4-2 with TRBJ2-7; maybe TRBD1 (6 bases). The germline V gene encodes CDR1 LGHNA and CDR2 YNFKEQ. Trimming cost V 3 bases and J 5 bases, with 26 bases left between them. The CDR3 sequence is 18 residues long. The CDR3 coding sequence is TGTGCCAGCAGCCAGATCGTTCTCTCCGGGACAAGTATCCACGAGCAGTACTTC. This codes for CASSQIVLSGTSIHEQYF.

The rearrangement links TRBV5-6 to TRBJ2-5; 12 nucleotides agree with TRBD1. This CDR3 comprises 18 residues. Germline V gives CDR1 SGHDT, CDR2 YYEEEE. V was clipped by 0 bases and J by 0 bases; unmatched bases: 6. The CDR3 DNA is TGTGCCAGCAGCTTGGGCCTAGGGACAGGGGGCTACCAAGAGACCCAGTACTTC. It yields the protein CASSLGLGTGGYQETQYF.

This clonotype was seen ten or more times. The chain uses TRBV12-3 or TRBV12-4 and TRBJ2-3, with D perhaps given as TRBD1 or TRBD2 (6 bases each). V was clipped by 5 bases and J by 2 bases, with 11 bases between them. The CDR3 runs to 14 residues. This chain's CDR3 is CASSRGVDTDTQYF. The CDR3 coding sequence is TGTGCCAGCAGTAGGGGGGTTGACACAGATACGCAGTATTTT.

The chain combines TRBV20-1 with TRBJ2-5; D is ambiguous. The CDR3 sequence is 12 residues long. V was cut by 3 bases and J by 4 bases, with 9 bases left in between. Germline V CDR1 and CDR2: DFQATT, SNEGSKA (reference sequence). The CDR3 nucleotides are TGCAGTGCTAGTCTCCATGTAGAGACCCAGTACTTC. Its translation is CSASLHVETQYF.

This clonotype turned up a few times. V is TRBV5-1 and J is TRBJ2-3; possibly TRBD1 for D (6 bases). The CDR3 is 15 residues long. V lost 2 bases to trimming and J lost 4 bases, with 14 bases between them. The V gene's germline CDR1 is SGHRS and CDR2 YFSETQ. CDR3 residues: CASSLRQDFSDTQYF. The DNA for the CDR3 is TGCGCCAGCAGCTTACGACAGGATTTCTCAGATACGCAGTATTTT.

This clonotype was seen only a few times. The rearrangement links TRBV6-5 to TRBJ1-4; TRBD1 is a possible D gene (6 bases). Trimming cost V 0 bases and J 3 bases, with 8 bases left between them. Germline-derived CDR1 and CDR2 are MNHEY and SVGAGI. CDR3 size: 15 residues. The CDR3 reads CASSYSGASNEKLFF. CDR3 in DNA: TGTGCCAGCAGTTACTCGGGGGCGTCTAATGAAAAACTGTTTTTT.

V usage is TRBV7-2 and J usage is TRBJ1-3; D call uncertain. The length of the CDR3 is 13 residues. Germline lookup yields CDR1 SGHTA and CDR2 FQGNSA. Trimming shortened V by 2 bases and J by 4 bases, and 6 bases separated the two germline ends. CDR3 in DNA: TGTGCCAGCAGCTTATCATGGGGAAACACCATATATTTT. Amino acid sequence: CASSLSWGNTIYF.

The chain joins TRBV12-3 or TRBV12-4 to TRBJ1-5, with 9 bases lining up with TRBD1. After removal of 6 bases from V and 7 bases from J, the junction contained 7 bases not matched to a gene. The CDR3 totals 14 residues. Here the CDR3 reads CASSSGTGTQPQHF. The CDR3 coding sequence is TGTGCCAGCAGCAGTGGGACAGGGACCCAGCCCCAGCATTTT.